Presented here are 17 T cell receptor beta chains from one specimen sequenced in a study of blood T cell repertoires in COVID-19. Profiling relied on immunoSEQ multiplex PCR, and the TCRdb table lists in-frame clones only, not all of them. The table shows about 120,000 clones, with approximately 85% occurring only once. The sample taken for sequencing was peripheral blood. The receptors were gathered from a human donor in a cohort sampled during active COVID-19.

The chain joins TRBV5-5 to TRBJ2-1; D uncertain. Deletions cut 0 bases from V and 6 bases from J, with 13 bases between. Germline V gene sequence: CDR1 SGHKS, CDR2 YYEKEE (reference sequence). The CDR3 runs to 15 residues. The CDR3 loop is CASSLGQVDFNEQFF. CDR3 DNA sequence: TGTGCCAGCAGCTTGGGCCAGGTTGATTTCAATGAGCAGTTCTTC. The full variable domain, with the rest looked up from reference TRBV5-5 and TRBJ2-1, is DAGVTQSPTHLIKTRGQQVTLRCSPISGHKSVSWYQQVLGQGPQFIFQYYEKEERGRGNFPDRFSARQFPNYSSELNVNALLLGDSALYLCASSLGQVDFNEQFFGPGTRLTVL.

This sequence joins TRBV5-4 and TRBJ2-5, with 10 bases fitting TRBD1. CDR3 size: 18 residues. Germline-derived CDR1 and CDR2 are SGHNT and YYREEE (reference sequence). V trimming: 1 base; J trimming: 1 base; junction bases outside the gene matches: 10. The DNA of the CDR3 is TGTGCCAGCAGCTTGAAAATCGGGACAGGGGCCCTCCAAGAGACCCAGTACTTC. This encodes CASSLKIGTGALQETQYF.

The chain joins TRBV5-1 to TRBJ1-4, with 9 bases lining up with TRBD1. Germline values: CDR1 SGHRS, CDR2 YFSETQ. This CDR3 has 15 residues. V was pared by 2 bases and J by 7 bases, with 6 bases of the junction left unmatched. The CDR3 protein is CASSFGTGLGEKLFF. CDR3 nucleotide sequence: TGCGCCAGCAGCTTCGGGACAGGGTTGGGTGAAAAACTGTTTTTT.

The CDR3 here is CASRDAQGSYNEQFF. The CDR3, as DNA: TGTGCCAGCAGGGATGCCCAGGGTTCCTACAATGAGCAGTTCTTC. The chain carries TRBV6-5 and TRBJ2-1; tentative D call: TRBD1 (5 bases). Germline V CDR1 and CDR2: MNHEY, SVGAGI. V was cut by 6 bases and J by 1 base, with 13 bases left in between. There are 15 residues in the CDR3.

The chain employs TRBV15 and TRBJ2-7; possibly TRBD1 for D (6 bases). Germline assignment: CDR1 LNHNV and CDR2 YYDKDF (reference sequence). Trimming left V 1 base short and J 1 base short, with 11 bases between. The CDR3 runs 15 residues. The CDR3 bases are TGTGCCACCAGCAGAGGGGGGCAACGATCCTACGAGCAGTACTTC. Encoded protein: CATSRGGQRSYEQYF. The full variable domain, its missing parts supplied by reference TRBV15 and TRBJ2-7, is DAMVIQNPRYQVTQFGKPVTLSCSQTLNHNVMYWYQQKSSQAPKLLFHYYDKDFNNEADTPDNFQSRRPNTSFCFLDIRSPGLGDTAMYLCATSRGGQRSYEQYFGPGTRLTVT.

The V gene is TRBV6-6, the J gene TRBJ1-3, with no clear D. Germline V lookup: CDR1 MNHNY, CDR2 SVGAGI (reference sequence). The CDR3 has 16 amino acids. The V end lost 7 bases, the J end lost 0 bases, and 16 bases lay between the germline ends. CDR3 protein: CASTHPAGHSGNTIYF. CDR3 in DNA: TGTGCCAGCACCCACCCAGCGGGCCACTCTGGAAACACCATATATTTT.

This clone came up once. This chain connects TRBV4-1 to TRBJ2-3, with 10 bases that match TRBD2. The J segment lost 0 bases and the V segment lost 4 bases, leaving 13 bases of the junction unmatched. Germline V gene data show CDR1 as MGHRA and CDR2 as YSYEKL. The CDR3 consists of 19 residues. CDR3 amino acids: CASSRQSPTSGPSTDTQYF. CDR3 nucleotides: TGCGCCAGCAGCCGTCAATCCCCGACTAGCGGGCCTAGCACAGATACGCAGTATTTT.

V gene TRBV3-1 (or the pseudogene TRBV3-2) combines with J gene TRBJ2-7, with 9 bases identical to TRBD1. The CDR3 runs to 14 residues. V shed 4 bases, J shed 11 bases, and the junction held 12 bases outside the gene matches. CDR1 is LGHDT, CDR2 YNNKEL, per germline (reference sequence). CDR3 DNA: TGTGCCAGCAGCCCGCACACAACAGGGGGCGGAAAGTACTTC. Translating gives CASSPHTTGGGKYF.

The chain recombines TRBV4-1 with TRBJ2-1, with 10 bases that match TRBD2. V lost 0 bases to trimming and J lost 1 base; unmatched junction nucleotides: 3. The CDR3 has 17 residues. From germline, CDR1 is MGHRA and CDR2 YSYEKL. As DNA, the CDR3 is TGCGCCAGCAGCCAAGAGGGACTAGCGCCTTCCTACAATGAGCAGTTCTTC. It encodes CASSQEGLAPSYNEQFF.

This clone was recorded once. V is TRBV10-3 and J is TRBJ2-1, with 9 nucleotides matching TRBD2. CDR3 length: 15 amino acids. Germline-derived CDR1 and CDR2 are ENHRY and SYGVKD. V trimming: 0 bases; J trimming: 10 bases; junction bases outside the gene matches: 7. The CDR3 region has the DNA TGTGCCATCAGTGAGTCTGGCGGGGGGGCCCGGGAGCAGTTCTTC. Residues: CAISESGGGAREQFF.

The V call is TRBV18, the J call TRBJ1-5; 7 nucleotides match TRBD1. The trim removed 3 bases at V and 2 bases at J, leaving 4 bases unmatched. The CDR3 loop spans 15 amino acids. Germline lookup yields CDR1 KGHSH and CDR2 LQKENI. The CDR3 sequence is CASSPGTGGNQPQHF. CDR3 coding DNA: TGTGCCAGCTCACCTGGAACAGGGGGCAATCAGCCCCAGCATTTT.

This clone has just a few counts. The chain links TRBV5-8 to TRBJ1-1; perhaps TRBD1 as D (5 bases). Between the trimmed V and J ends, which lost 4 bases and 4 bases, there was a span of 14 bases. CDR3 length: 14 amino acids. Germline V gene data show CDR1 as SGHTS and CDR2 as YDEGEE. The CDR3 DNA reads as TGTGCCAGCAGCCGGGACTCCAGGAGCACTGAAGCTTTCTTT. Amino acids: CASSRDSRSTEAFF.

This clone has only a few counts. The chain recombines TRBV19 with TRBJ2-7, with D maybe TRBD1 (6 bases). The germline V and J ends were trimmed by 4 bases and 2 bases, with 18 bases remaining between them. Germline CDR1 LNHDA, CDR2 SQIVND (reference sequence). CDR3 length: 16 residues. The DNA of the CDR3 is TGTGCCAGTAGTAGTGATACGCAGGGGAGAGCCTACGAGCAGTACTTC. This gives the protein CASSSDTQGRAYEQYF.

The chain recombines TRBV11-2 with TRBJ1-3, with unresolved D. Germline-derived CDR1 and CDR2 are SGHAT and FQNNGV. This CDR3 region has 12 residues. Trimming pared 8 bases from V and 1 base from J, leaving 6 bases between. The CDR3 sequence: CASSGSGNTIYF. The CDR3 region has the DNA TGTGCCAGCTCCGGTTCTGGAAACACCATATATTTT.

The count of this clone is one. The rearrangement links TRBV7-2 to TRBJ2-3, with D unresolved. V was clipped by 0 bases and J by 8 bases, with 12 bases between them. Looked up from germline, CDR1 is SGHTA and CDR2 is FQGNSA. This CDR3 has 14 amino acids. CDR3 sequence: CASSLAPSAATQYF. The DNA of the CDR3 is TGTGCCAGCAGCTTAGCCCCCAGCGCGGCTACGCAGTATTTT.

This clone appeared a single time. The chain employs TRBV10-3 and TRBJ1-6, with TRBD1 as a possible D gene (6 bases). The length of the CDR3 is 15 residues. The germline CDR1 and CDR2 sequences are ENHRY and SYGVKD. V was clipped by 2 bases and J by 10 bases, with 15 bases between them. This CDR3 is CAISEGGGPRSPLHF. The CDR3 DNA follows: TGTGCCATCAGTGAGGGCGGGGGGCCAAGGTCACCCCTCCACTTT.

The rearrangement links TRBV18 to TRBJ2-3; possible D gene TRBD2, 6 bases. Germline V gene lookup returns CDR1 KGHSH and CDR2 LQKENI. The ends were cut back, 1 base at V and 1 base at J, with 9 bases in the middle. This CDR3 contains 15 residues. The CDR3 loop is CASSPRGGGTDTQYF. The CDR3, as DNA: TGTGCCAGCTCACCACGCGGCGGGGGCACAGATACGCAGTATTTT.